This is a list of T cell receptor beta chains from one sample in a study of T cell repertoires in cytomegalovirus infection. TCRdb processed the reads anew with MiXCR; each CDR3 protein has one entry. The repertoire includes around 550,000 distinct CDR3 sequences, about a quarter of them detected once, and less than 15% sits in the top ten. The material sequenced was PBMCs. These receptors all come from a human donor in good health (CMV status not recorded). Some clones in this sample may be carry-over from other donors' samples. Each CDR3 is given with its conserved first and last residue. A D gene is named only where the DNA matches it firmly. Clone size appears in some rows only: once, few, many, or a class for an expanded clone.

d_call: .
clone_size: .
v_call: TRBV5-1
j_call: TRBJ2-3
cdr3_nt: TGCGCCAGCAGCTTGGCGCTAACGAGCACAGATACGCAGTATTTT
cdr3_aa: CASSLALTSTDTQYF

d_call: TRBD1
clone_size: .
v_call: TRBV10-3
j_call: TRBJ1-6
cdr3_nt: TGTGCCATCAGGGGACAGACAAATTCACCCCTCCACTTT
cdr3_aa: CAIRGQTNSPLHF

d_call: .
clone_size: .
v_call: TRBV19
j_call: TRBJ1-4
cdr3_nt: TGTGCCAGTAGTATCTCCCTGACCCCACGTCATGAAAAACTGTTTTTT
cdr3_aa: CASSISLTPRHEKLFF

d_call: .
clone_size: few
v_call: TRBV10-3
j_call: TRBJ2-1
cdr3_nt: TGTGCCATCAGTGGGACCGGGACGATCGCCTACAATGAGCAGTTCTTC
cdr3_aa: CAISGTGTIAYNEQFF

d_call: .
clone_size: .
v_call: TRBV12-3/TRBV12-4
j_call: TRBJ2-1
cdr3_nt: TGTGCCAGCAGGGGGTTAGGAGACGATGAGCAGTTCTTC
cdr3_aa: CASRGLGDDEQFF

d_call: TRBD2
clone_size: few
v_call: TRBV12-3/TRBV12-4
j_call: TRBJ2-1
cdr3_nt: TGTGCCAGCAGTCCTGGACTAGCGGGAGGAATTAACAATGAGCAGTTCTTC
cdr3_aa: CASSPGLAGGINNEQFF

d_call: .
clone_size: many
v_call: TRBV7-2
j_call: TRBJ1-2
cdr3_nt: TGTGCCAGCAGCCCGACCACAGGGAGTGGCTACACCTTC
cdr3_aa: CASSPTTGSGYTF

d_call: TRBD2
clone_size: .
v_call: TRBV4-3
j_call: TRBJ2-1
cdr3_nt: TGCGCCAGCAGCCAAGGGGGACTAACGTACAATGAGCAGTTCTTC
cdr3_aa: CASSQGGLTYNEQFF

d_call: .
clone_size: .
v_call: TRBV7-2
j_call: TRBJ2-7
cdr3_nt: TGTGCCAGCAGCGGGCACCGGGATATTTACGAGCAGTACTTC
cdr3_aa: CASSGHRDIYEQYF

d_call: .
clone_size: few
v_call: TRBV28
j_call: TRBJ2-3
cdr3_nt: TGTGCCAGCAGTTTATTCCTCACAGATACGCAGTATTTT
cdr3_aa: CASSLFLTDTQYF

d_call: TRBD2
clone_size: many
v_call: TRBV7-2
j_call: TRBJ2-1
cdr3_nt: TGTGCCAGCAGCCATAGCGGGAGGGCGGGGTACAATGAGCAGTTCTTC
cdr3_aa: CASSHSGRAGYNEQFF

d_call: TRBD2
clone_size: .
v_call: TRBV29-1
j_call: TRBJ2-1
cdr3_nt: TGCAGCGCTACACTAGCGGGAGGACATGAGCAGTTCTTC
cdr3_aa: CSATLAGGHEQFF

d_call: .
clone_size: .
v_call: TRBV4-1
j_call: TRBJ1-1
cdr3_nt: TGCGCCAGCAGCGAAGAAGGGGGAGGAGGGAACACTGAAGCTTTCTTT
cdr3_aa: CASSEEGGGGNTEAFF

d_call: .
clone_size: .
v_call: TRBV4-1
j_call: TRBJ2-3
cdr3_nt: TGCGCCAGCAGCCAAGCCCAGCTCACAGATACGCAGTATTTT
cdr3_aa: CASSQAQLTDTQYF

d_call: TRBD1
clone_size: .
v_call: TRBV6-1
j_call: TRBJ2-1
cdr3_nt: TGTGCCAGCATTTCAGGGGGCGCAGGGGGTAATGAGCAGTTCTTC
cdr3_aa: CASISGGAGGNEQFF

d_call: .
clone_size: .
v_call: TRBV4-3
j_call: TRBJ1-1
cdr3_nt: TGCGCCAGCAGCCAGGAGTTTCGGTTGGGGACTGAAGCTTTCTTT
cdr3_aa: CASSQEFRLGTEAFF

d_call: .
clone_size: .
v_call: TRBV9
j_call: TRBJ2-6
cdr3_nt: TGTGCCAGCAGCGTACATCGCTCTGGGGCCAACGTCCTGACTTTC
cdr3_aa: CASSVHRSGANVLTF

d_call: .
clone_size: once
v_call: TRBV20-1
j_call: TRBJ2-5
cdr3_nt: TGCAGTGTTGCGATGGGAGAGACCCAGTACTTC
cdr3_aa: CSVAMGETQYF

d_call: .
clone_size: .
v_call: TRBV14
j_call: TRBJ1-6
cdr3_nt: TGTGCCAGCAGCCAAGTTGTAGGGGGTAATTCACCCCTCCACTTT
cdr3_aa: CASSQVVGGNSPLHF

d_call: .
clone_size: many
v_call: TRBV7-2
j_call: TRBJ1-1
cdr3_nt: TGTGCCAGCAGGGAGGGTGGAAGAGGTGAAGCTTTCTTT
cdr3_aa: CASREGGRGEAFF

d_call: .
clone_size: .
v_call: TRBV4-1
j_call: TRBJ2-2
cdr3_nt: TGCGCCAGCAGCGACCACGACGTGAACACCGGGGAGCTGTTTTTT
cdr3_aa: CASSDHDVNTGELFF

d_call: .
clone_size: .
v_call: TRBV4-1
j_call: TRBJ2-3
cdr3_nt: TGCGCCAGCAGCGTATCATTACAGACTCGGGTTACGCAGTATTTT
cdr3_aa: CASSVSLQTRVTQYF

d_call: .
clone_size: .
v_call: TRBV4-1
j_call: TRBJ1-5
cdr3_nt: TGCGCCAGCAGCCAGGACCTTCGTGTCGAACCCCAGCATTTT
cdr3_aa: CASSQDLRVEPQHF

d_call: TRBD2
clone_size: .
v_call: TRBV29-1
j_call: TRBJ2-1
cdr3_nt: TGCAGCGGGAAGGGACTAGCGGACAATGAGCAGTTCTTC
cdr3_aa: CSGKGLADNEQFF

d_call: TRBD2
clone_size: few
v_call: TRBV7-6
j_call: TRBJ2-2
cdr3_nt: TGTGCCAGCAGCTTAATTGGCGGGACTAGTTTCGCCGGGGAGCTGTTTTTT
cdr3_aa: CASSLIGGTSFAGELFF

d_call: .
clone_size: .
v_call: TRBV4-1
j_call: TRBJ1-1
cdr3_nt: TGCGCCAGCAGCCAAGATGGGGGGGAAGCTTTCTTT
cdr3_aa: CASSQDGGEAFF

d_call: TRBD1
clone_size: .
v_call: TRBV6-6
j_call: TRBJ1-2
cdr3_nt: TGTGCCAGCACCAGGGGGGACAGGGGCTTCTATGGCTACACCTTC
cdr3_aa: CASTRGDRGFYGYTF

d_call: .
clone_size: .
v_call: TRBV5-6
j_call: TRBJ1-2
cdr3_nt: TGTGCCAGCAGCTTCTGGGGACTTGACACTTATGGCTACACCTTC
cdr3_aa: CASSFWGLDTYGYTF

d_call: .
clone_size: many
v_call: TRBV12-3/TRBV12-4
j_call: TRBJ2-3
cdr3_nt: TGTGCCAGCAGTTTCGGCCTGACAGATACGCAGTATTTT
cdr3_aa: CASSFGLTDTQYF

d_call: TRBD2
clone_size: .
v_call: TRBV24-1
j_call: TRBJ2-1
cdr3_nt: TGTGCCACCAGTGATCGAGCGGGAGCCCCGGGGAATGAGCAGTTCTTC
cdr3_aa: CATSDRAGAPGNEQFF

d_call: .
clone_size: .
v_call: TRBV10-3
j_call: TRBJ2-7
cdr3_nt: TGTGCCATCAGTTACGACAGGACCAGCTCCTACGAGCAGTACTTC
cdr3_aa: CAISYDRTSSYEQYF

d_call: .
clone_size: few
v_call: TRBV5-4
j_call: TRBJ1-2
cdr3_nt: TGTGCCAGCAGCCAGCCGGGCCGCCACTATGGCTACACCTTC
cdr3_aa: CASSQPGRHYGYTF

d_call: .
clone_size: .
v_call: TRBV19
j_call: TRBJ1-2
cdr3_nt: TGTGCCAGTAGTGCCCCGGGGGAATGGCGTGGCTACACCTTC
cdr3_aa: CASSAPGEWRGYTF

d_call: .
clone_size: .
v_call: TRBV12-3/TRBV12-4
j_call: TRBJ2-7
cdr3_nt: TGTGCCAGCAGGCCCGGGCGGAGCGAGCAGTACTTC
cdr3_aa: CASRPGRSEQYF

d_call: .
clone_size: .
v_call: TRBV20-1
j_call: TRBJ2-5
cdr3_nt: TGCAGTGCTAGAGGGGGGACCCCGGGACAAGAGACCCAGTACTTC
cdr3_aa: CSARGGTPGQETQYF

d_call: TRBD1
clone_size: .
v_call: TRBV18
j_call: TRBJ1-1
cdr3_nt: TGTGCCAGCTCACCAGAACAGGGGGCTGAAGCTTTCTTT
cdr3_aa: CASSPEQGAEAFF

d_call: .
clone_size: many
v_call: TRBV7-2
j_call: TRBJ1-4
cdr3_nt: TGTGCCAGCAGCTTACTGGTTGGGGGTGAAAAACTGTTTTTT
cdr3_aa: CASSLLVGGEKLFF

d_call: TRBD1
clone_size: few
v_call: TRBV27
j_call: TRBJ1-5
cdr3_nt: TGTGCCAGCAGTTTATCGGGACAGGGTAGTCAGCCCCAGCATTTT
cdr3_aa: CASSLSGQGSQPQHF

d_call: TRBD2
clone_size: .
v_call: TRBV7-9
j_call: TRBJ2-1
cdr3_nt: TGTGCCAGCAGCTCCTCAGCGGGGAACTACAATGAGCAGTTCTTC
cdr3_aa: CASSSSAGNYNEQFF

d_call: .
clone_size: few
v_call: TRBV12-3/TRBV12-4
j_call: TRBJ2-1
cdr3_nt: TGTGCCAGCACCCCTGGGAGCCTTCCCTCCTACAATGAGCAGTTCTTC
cdr3_aa: CASTPGSLPSYNEQFF

d_call: .
clone_size: many
v_call: TRBV7-2
j_call: TRBJ2-5
cdr3_nt: TGTGCCAGCAGCTTAGTCTTCCAAGAGACCCAGTACTTC
cdr3_aa: CASSLVFQETQYF

d_call: .
clone_size: .
v_call: TRBV7-8
j_call: TRBJ2-5
cdr3_nt: TGTGCCAGCGAGGGTAGCGGCACCCGCGGCGAGACCCAGTACTTC
cdr3_aa: CASEGSGTRGETQYF

d_call: .
clone_size: few
v_call: TRBV10-3
j_call: TRBJ1-1
cdr3_nt: TGTGCCATCAGTGAGGGTTCGGGAAGCGAAAGGGGCACTGAAGCTTTCTTT
cdr3_aa: CAISEGSGSERGTEAFF

d_call: .
clone_size: .
v_call: TRBV11-3
j_call: TRBJ1-2
cdr3_nt: TGTGCCAGCAGCTTAAGGGGAATGTATGGCTACACCTTC
cdr3_aa: CASSLRGMYGYTF

d_call: TRBD2
clone_size: many
v_call: TRBV7-2
j_call: TRBJ2-5
cdr3_nt: TGTGCCAGCAGCTTAGTGGGTCCACTAGCGGGCGGGAACCAAGAGACCCAGTACTTC
cdr3_aa: CASSLVGPLAGGNQETQYF

d_call: .
clone_size: .
v_call: TRBV7-3
j_call: TRBJ2-6
cdr3_nt: TGTGCCAGCAGCCCCGGGTCCTCTGGGGCCAACGTCCTGACTTTC
cdr3_aa: CASSPGSSGANVLTF

d_call: TRBD2
clone_size: many
v_call: TRBV7-2
j_call: TRBJ2-3
cdr3_nt: TGTGCCAGCACCTGGACTAGCGGGAGGGATACGCAGTATTTT
cdr3_aa: CASTWTSGRDTQYF

d_call: .
clone_size: many
v_call: TRBV7-8
j_call: TRBJ1-1
cdr3_nt: TGTGCCAGCAGCTTAGCGGGACTGTTTAACACTGAAGCTTTCTTT
cdr3_aa: CASSLAGLFNTEAFF